This is a list of T cell receptor beta chains from one sample in a study of cytomegalovirus exposure and HLA in healthy donors. Assay used: immunoSEQ multiplex PCR; TCRdb lists only in-frame clones, some missing. Of fewer than 100,000 clones listed, approximately 77% are singletons. Sequenced material: PBMCs. The receptors were sampled from a female donor in good health and CMV-seronegative. Each CDR3 is given with its conserved first and last residue. A D gene is named only where the DNA matches it firmly. Where a row states a size, it is once, few, many or the class of an expanded clone; other rows omit it.

.,TRBV5-1,TRBJ2-3,TRBD1,TGCGCCAGCAGCCGGGACAGGGGGTTCACAGATACGCAGTATTTT,CASSRDRGFTDTQYF
.,TRBV13,TRBJ1-2,.,TGTGCCAGCAGCACAACACAGGGTAACTATGGCTACACCTTC,CASSTTQGNYGYTF
.,TRBV5-6,TRBJ1-4,TRBD1,TGTGCCAGCAGTTATCGACAGGGGCCTGCAACTAATGAAAAACTGTTTTTT,CASSYRQGPATNEKLFF
few,TRBV5-1,TRBJ2-1,.,TGCGCCAGCAGCCCTTACTCCTACAATGAGCAGTTCTTC,CASSPYSYNEQFF
once,TRBV28,TRBJ2-5,.,TGTGCCAGCAGTTTAAGGCTTAGCGGTGGAGAGACCCAGTACTTC,CASSLRLSGGETQYF
once,TRBV6-5,TRBJ1-2,.,TGTGCCAGCAGCTCAGGAACGCAGGGGTTCTATGGCTACACCTTC,CASSSGTQGFYGYTF
once,TRBV7-2,TRBJ2-1,.,TGTGCCAGCAGCTTAGCGCCCAGGGAAATCTACAATGAGCAGTTCTTC,CASSLAPREIYNEQFF
.,TRBV6-4,TRBJ2-5,.,TGTGCCAGCAGGACGGGGGAGACCCAGTACTTC,CASRTGETQYF
.,TRBV15,TRBJ1-3,.,TGTGCCACCAGCAGGCCGGGGTCTGGAAACACCATATATTTT,CATSRPGSGNTIYF
few,TRBV7-2,TRBJ2-2,.,TGTGCCAGCAGGGACCGGGCCACCTTTAGGGGGACCGGGGAGCTGTTTTTT,CASRDRATFRGTGELFF
few,TRBV5-8,TRBJ2-7,TRBD2,TGTGCCAGCAGCTTGACCGGGACGGGGAGGGGCGAGCAGTACTTC,CASSLTGTGRGEQYF
.,TRBV7-2,TRBJ2-3,TRBD2,TGTGCCAGCAGCTTAGCCGGGACTAGCGGACCAGATACGCAGTATTTT,CASSLAGTSGPDTQYF
few,TRBV13,TRBJ2-5,.,TGTGCCAGCAGCTTAAGGGGGGGCGAGACCCAGTACTTC,CASSLRGGETQYF
.,TRBV19,TRBJ1-1,.,TGTGCCAGCAGCGGGGGGGACGGAAACACTGAAGCTTTCTTT,CASSGGDGNTEAFF
few,TRBV6-5,TRBJ2-7,.,TGTGCCAGCACCCCCGGGACACCATACGAGCAGTACTTC,CASTPGTPYEQYF
few,TRBV2,TRBJ1-2,TRBD1,TGTGCCAGCAGTTCCGACAGGGTATATGGCTACACCTTC,CASSSDRVYGYTF
.,TRBV19,TRBJ2-3,TRBD1,TGTGCCAGTAGTATTTGGGGACAGGGGTCCACCACAGATACGCAGTATTTT,CASSIWGQGSTTDTQYF
.,TRBV7-8,TRBJ1-1,.,TGTGCCAGCAGCTTAGATTCAGACACTGAAGCTTTCTTT,CASSLDSDTEAFF
.,TRBV7-6,TRBJ2-7,TRBD1,TGTGCCAGCAGCTTAGAGCAGGGGGTTTATGTCGAGCAGTACTTC,CASSLEQGVYVEQYF
.,TRBV2,TRBJ2-2,TRBD1,TGTGCCAGCAGCTTTAACCCCCCTGAGGACAGGCTCGCCGGGGAGCTGTTTTTT,CASSFNPPEDRLAGELFF
.,TRBV11-1,TRBJ2-7,.,TGTGCCAGCAGCTCAGGTTTCCCAAGCCACGAGCAGTACTTC,CASSSGFPSHEQYF
.,TRBV7-3,TRBJ2-1,TRBD2,TGTGCCAGCAGCTTACTAGCGGGTATCAATGAGCAGTTCTTC,CASSLLAGINEQFF
.,TRBV10-3,TRBJ1-1,TRBD1,TGTGCCATCAGCGACAGGGGCTACACTGAAGCTTTCTTT,CAISDRGYTEAFF
.,TRBV14,TRBJ1-3,.,TGTGCCAGCAGCCAAGACAGGAGGCAGGGGCCAAACACCATATATTTT,CASSQDRRQGPNTIYF
.,TRBV7-9,TRBJ2-3,TRBD2,TGTGCCAGCAGCTCCGGGACTAGCGGTAGCACAGATACGCAGTATTTT,CASSSGTSGSTDTQYF
.,TRBV6-5,TRBJ1-1,TRBD1,TGTGCCAGCAGTTACACGGACAGGACTACGGCCGCTTTCTTT,CASSYTDRTTAAFF
.,TRBV7-7,TRBJ2-1,TRBD2,TGTGCTAGCAGCGTCGGACTAGCGAACCGCAATGAGCAGTTCTTC,CASSVGLANRNEQFF
few,TRBV4-3,TRBJ1-1,.,TGCGCCAGCAGATGGGACATGTCGAACACTGAAGCTTTCTTT,CASRWDMSNTEAFF
.,TRBV5-1,TRBJ2-1,TRBD1,TGCGCCAGCAGCGAGGGACAGATAAAATTCAATGAGCAGTTCTTC,CASSEGQIKFNEQFF
few,TRBV19,TRBJ2-2,.,TGTGCCAGCAGATCCCCCGGGCAGGGCGGTGATGGTAACACCGGGGAGCTGTTTTTT,CASRSPGQGGDGNTGELFF
.,TRBV4-3,TRBJ2-1,TRBD2,TGCGCCAGCAGCCAGAAACGGACTAGCGGGCCCTACAATGAGCAGTTCTTC,CASSQKRTSGPYNEQFF